The 20 T cell receptor beta chains given below trace back to one sample, sequenced in a study of Graves' ophthalmopathy and Graves' hyperthyroidism. The sequenced template was RNA, covering the TCR beta CDR3 region. Second-round multiplex PCR came after first-round RT-PCR with HTBI primers. TCRdb reprocessed the multiplex PCR reads via MiXCR and lists one record per CDR3 protein. The table has over a million distinct CDR3 sequences, 36% seen once. Sequenced input: peripheral blood or thyroid tissue (not recorded which). These TCRs come from an adult man with Graves' hyperthyroidism.

This clonotype appeared a few times. The chain employs TRBV7-2 and TRBJ1-5, with 7 positions matching TRBD1. The CDR3 loop spans 15 amino acids. Germline V lookup: CDR1 SGHTA, CDR2 FQGNSA. J lost 5 bases, V lost 4 bases, and 8 bases had no gene match. CDR3 nucleotide sequence: TGTGCCAGCAGCTCCCGGGGGACAGCACATCAGCCCCAGCATTTT. This gives the protein CASSSRGTAHQPQHF.

This clonotype was seen at least ten times. This chain links TRBV20-1 with TRBJ1-5; the D is unclear. Germline assignment: CDR1 DFQATT and CDR2 SNEGSKA (reference sequence). V was shortened by 8 bases and J by 10 bases, with 18 bases between the two germline ends. The CDR3 has 12 residues. CDR3 region: CSTGEGTRPQHF. The CDR3 bases are TGCAGTACCGGTGAAGGCACCCGCCCCCAGCATTTT.

The CDR3 here is CAISERGARHF. DNA for the CDR3: TGTGCCATCAGCGAGAGGGGCGCCCGCCACTTT. The rearrangement links TRBV10-3 to TRBJ1-6; a possible D gene is TRBD1 (5 bases). Germline V gene data show CDR1 as ENHRY and CDR2 as SYGVKD. Trimming removed 6 bases at V and 18 bases at J, with 15 bases between. The CDR3 is 11 amino acids.

This clonotype was picked up a small number of times. This chain connects TRBV20-1 to TRBJ2-5; possibly TRBD2 for D (7 bases). Trimming removed 6 bases from V and 4 bases from J, with 18 bases in between. Germline CDR1 reads DFQATT; CDR2 reads SNEGSKA (reference sequence). The length of the CDR3 is 14 residues. CDR3 sequence: CSARTRGGLETQYF. For the CDR3, the DNA is TGCAGTGCCAGAACTAGGGGGGGACTAGAGACCCAGTACTTC.

This clonotype showed up many times. CDR3 in DNA: TGTGCCAGCAGCATTACAGAACTATACGAGCAGTACTTC. Encoded protein: CASSITELYEQYF. This chain uses TRBV7-8 with TRBJ2-7; no clear D. Per the germline V gene, CDR1 is SGHVS and CDR2 is FQNEAQ. This CDR3 comprises 13 residues. Deletions cut 5 bases from V and 4 bases from J, with 12 bases between.

V usage is TRBV20-1 and J usage is TRBJ2-7; no clear D gene. The CDR3 length is 12 residues. Germline V gives CDR1 DFQATT, CDR2 SNEGSKA (reference sequence). The V end was cut by 0 bases, the J end by 6 bases, with 9 bases between. In DNA, the CDR3 is TGCAGTGCTAGAGATGATCTCGGCGAGCAGTACTTC. Its translation is CSARDDLGEQYF.

This clonotype appeared many times. CDR3 nucleotide sequence: TGTGCCATCAACCCATCACAGGGACTCGCCTACGAGCAGTACTTC. Translating gives CAINPSQGLAYEQYF. V gene TRBV10-3 combines with J gene TRBJ2-7; the D gene could be TRBD1 or TRBD2 (6 bases each). Germline values: CDR1 ENHRY, CDR2 SYGVKD. CDR3 length: 15 residues. Trimming removed 7 bases at V and 2 bases at J, with 18 bases between.

V gene TRBV6-5 combines with J gene TRBJ2-7; either TRBD1 or TRBD2 may fit D (6 bases each). In germline, CDR1 is MNHEY, CDR2 SVGAGI. The V and J ends lost 7 bases and 0 bases respectively, with 19 bases between them. This CDR3 contains 16 residues. The DNA of the CDR3 is TGTGCCAGCACCCTATGGGGGCAGGGAGGCTCCTACGAGCAGTACTTC. Amino acid sequence: CASTLWGQGGSYEQYF.

The rearrangement uses TRBV10-3 and TRBJ1-2, with 7 bases lining up with TRBD1. V lost 5 bases and J lost 2; bases outside the gene matches: 5. CDR1 and CDR2 (germline): ENHRY, SYGVKD. This CDR3 has 14 residues. DNA of the CDR3: TGTGCCATCAGTAGGGACAGAGGAAACTATGGCTACACCTTC. Its translation: CAISRDRGNYGYTF.

This sequence joins TRBV7-3 and TRBJ1-1; TRBD1 might be the D (6 bases). CDR3 length: 13 residues. Trimming stripped 4 bases from V and 7 bases from J, with 13 bases between. Germline loops: CDR1 SGHTA, CDR2 FQGTGA. CDR3 sequence (DNA): TGTGCCAGCAGCTACCGACCAGGGGATGAAGCTTTCTTT. It yields the protein CASSYRPGDEAFF.

At least ten counts were recorded for this clonotype. An end of the junction does not agree with germline; a read error may underlie this. V and J are TRBV9 and TRBJ2-7; D remains unclear. This CDR3 is 14 amino acids long. Germline CDR1 and CDR2: SGDLS and YYNGEE. The CDR3 coding sequence is TGTGCCAACAGCGTAGAGGTCAGCACCTACGAGCAGTACTTC. Encoded protein: CANSVEVSTYEQYF.

In the case of this clonotype: Possible read error: a much larger clone is one base away. The chain has TRBV2 and TRBJ1-5, with D unresolved. The CDR3 has 18 residues. Germline V gene lookup returns CDR1 SNHLY and CDR2 FYNNEI. The V gene lost 6 bases and the J gene lost 1 base, with 22 bases spanning the gap. Written as DNA, the CDR3 is TGTGCCAGCAGCCCACGGGGTTTATGGGGTGGGAGCAATCAGCCCCAGCATTTT. It is translated as CASSPRGLWGGSNQPQHF.

This clonotype was counted many times. This sequence joins TRBV7-2 and TRBJ1-1; D ambiguous. This CDR3 comprises 14 residues. The V end was cut by 0 bases, the J end by 5 bases, with 10 bases between. Germline CDR1 is SGHTA and CDR2 is FQGNSA. The CDR3: CASSLAGGITEAFF. Written as DNA, the CDR3 is TGTGCCAGCAGCTTAGCCGGCGGTATTACTGAAGCTTTCTTT.

Ten or more counts support this clonotype. The chain couples TRBV20-1 to TRBJ1-2; D is ambiguous. V shed 5 bases and J shed 8 bases, with 9 bases lying between them. This CDR3 has 10 amino acids. Germline V CDR1 and CDR2: DFQATT, SNEGSKA (reference sequence). The CDR3 DNA is TGCAGTGCTGGGGAGTGGGGCTACACCTTC. It is translated as CSAGEWGYTF.

This chain connects TRBV29-1 to TRBJ1-5; D unresolved. The ends were cut back, 0 bases at V and 11 bases at J, with 20 bases in the middle. This CDR3 contains 15 residues. CDR1 SQVTM and CDR2 ANQGSEA come from the germline V gene. This CDR3 is CSVEDYGLGIKTQHF. CDR3 nucleotides: TGCAGCGTTGAAGATTACGGGCTGGGTATCAAGACCCAGCATTTT.

The J gene is TRBJ2-7, the V gene TRBV20-1, with TRBD2 matching over 7 bases. CDR1 is DFQATT and CDR2 is SNEGSKA in the germline V gene (reference sequence). J was trimmed by 2 bases and V by 6 bases; bases with no gene match: 10. There are 14 residues in the CDR3. This chain's CDR3 is CSAGSTGTTYEQYF. The CDR3 region has the DNA TGCAGTGCAGGGTCCACCGGGACTACCTACGAGCAGTACTTC.

This clonotype was picked up many times. J is TRBJ1-4 and V is TRBV29-1; unclear D gene. Germline V gives CDR1 SQVTM, CDR2 ANQGSEA. V dropped 4 bases and J dropped 0 bases, with 15 bases sitting between them. This CDR3 is built from 16 residues. The CDR3 region has the DNA TGCAGCGTTGCCGCAAAGGGTCGAGCAACTAATGAAAAACTGTTTTTT. Protein product: CSVAAKGRATNEKLFF.

The chain links TRBV7-9 to TRBJ2-7, with 8 bases identical to TRBD2. The germline CDR1 and CDR2 sequences are SEHNR and FQNEAQ (reference sequence). Trimming at V came to 4 bases and at J to 5 bases, leaving 13 bases not matched to a gene. The CDR3 has 16 residues. For the CDR3, the DNA is TGTGCCAGCAGCTCCACCGGAAGGACTAGCAGCCACGAGCAGTACTTC. Its translation is CASSSTGRTSSHEQYF.

The gene calls are TRBV12-3 or TRBV12-4 and TRBJ2-2; 11 nucleotides line up with TRBD2. CDR3 length: 16 amino acids. Trimming took 5 bases from V and 2 from J; bases not matched to a gene: 4. CDR3 sequence reads: CASSPTSGVNTGELFF. The CDR3 DNA reads as TGTGCCAGCAGTCCGACTAGCGGGGTTAACACCGGGGAGCTGTTTTTT.

This clonotype was detected many times. The V call is TRBV29-1, the J call TRBJ1-4; D ambiguous. V was shortened by 0 bases and J by 4 bases, with 9 bases between the two germline ends. Per germline, CDR1 SQVTM and CDR2 ANQGSEA. This CDR3 comprises 14 residues. The CDR3, as DNA: TGCAGCGTTGAAGATCCCCGGTTTAATGAAAAACTGTTTTTT. Translation: CSVEDPRFNEKLFF.